The 25 T cell receptor beta chains listed next were all sequenced from one sample in a study of identical twins. TCRdb re-analysed the 5' RACE reads in MiXCR, keeping a single row per CDR3 protein. The profile covers around 480,000 distinct CDR3 sequences, with 14% appearing a single time and approximately 0.98% taken by the ten largest. These data are also associated with another study on yellow fever vaccine responses in identical twins.

Sequences were obtained from CD4+ T cells sorted from blood. These receptors came from a woman aged 18-35 years in good health.

This clonotype was seen ten or more times. The V gene is TRBV15, the J gene TRBJ1-1; D perhaps matches TRBD1 (6 bases). This CDR3 spans 15 amino acids. Trimming removed 4 bases from V and 4 bases from J, with 16 bases in between. CDR1 and CDR2 (germline): LNHNV, YYDKDF (reference sequence). The CDR3 bases are TGTGCCACCAGCACCCTAGGGGGGCGCGGCACTGAAGCTTTCTTT. It encodes CATSTLGGRGTEAFF.

In its sample, this clonotype was seen a few times. J is TRBJ2-3 and V is TRBV20-1; D unresolved. The germline V gene encodes CDR1 DFQATT and CDR2 SNEGSKA (reference sequence). Trimming took off 6 bases at V and 6 bases at J, with 7 bases between the two ends. The CDR3 length is 10 residues. The CDR3: CSARRDTQYF. The CDR3 nucleotides are TGCAGTGCCCGACGTGATACGCAGTATTTT.

V usage is TRBV30 and J usage is TRBJ2-4, with D perhaps given as TRBD1 or TRBD2 (5 bases each). Trimming shortened V by 2 bases and J by 7 bases, and 12 bases separated the two germline ends. From germline, CDR1 is GTSNPN and CDR2 SVGIG (reference sequence). The CDR3 spans 13 residues. The CDR3 DNA reads as TGTGCCTGGAGTTTCGGGACCGGCAACATTCAGTACTTC. Its translation is CAWSFGTGNIQYF.

This clonotype was counted only a few times. The chain combines TRBV5-5 with TRBJ2-2; D could derive from TRBD1 or TRBD2 (6 bases each). V was shortened by 0 bases and J by 4 bases, with 10 bases between the two germline ends. This CDR3 comprises 15 residues. From germline, CDR1 is SGHKS and CDR2 YYEKEE (reference sequence). The CDR3 DNA sequence: TGTGCCAGCAGCTTGGGCAGGGGAGGCACCGGGGAGCTGTTTTTT. Protein product: CASSLGRGGTGELFF. Combining the CDR3 with reference TRBV5-5 and TRBJ2-2 gives the whole variable domain DAGVTQSPTHLIKTRGQQVTLRCSPISGHKSVSWYQQVLGQGPQFIFQYYEKEERGRGNFPDRFSARQFPNYSSELNVNALLLGDSALYLCASSLGRGGTGELFFGEGSRLTVL.

This chain connects TRBV10-3 to TRBJ1-5; D unresolved. Trimming removed 4 bases at V and 4 bases at J, with 11 bases between. Germline values: CDR1 ENHRY, CDR2 SYGVKD. The CDR3 runs to 14 residues. CDR3 amino acids: CAISVQQMNQPQHF. The CDR3 DNA reads as TGTGCCATCAGTGTGCAACAGATGAATCAGCCCCAGCATTTT.

The chain recombines TRBV20-1 with TRBJ1-5, with D possibly matching TRBD1 (6 bases). Germline values: CDR1 DFQATT, CDR2 SNEGSKA (reference sequence). The CDR3 has 14 amino acids. V was cut by 3 bases and J by 2 bases, with 11 bases left in between. The DNA of the CDR3 is TGCAGTGCTAGTTACGGGGGCGGCAATCAGCCCCAGCATTTT. It is translated as CSASYGGGNQPQHF.

The chain recombines TRBV11-2 with TRBJ2-7; the D is unclear. Germline V gene lookup returns CDR1 SGHAT and CDR2 FQNNGV. The CDR3 sequence is 18 residues long. The V gene lost 0 bases and the J gene lost 0 bases, with 18 bases spanning the gap. The chain's CDR3 is CASSLDYPRRNLSYEQYF. The DNA for the CDR3 is TGTGCCAGCAGCTTAGACTACCCTAGGAGAAATCTCTCCTACGAGCAGTACTTC. The full variable domain, completed using reference TRBV11-2 and TRBJ2-7, is EAGVAQSPRYKIIEKRQSVAFWCNPISGHATLYWYQQILGQGPKLLIQFQNNGVVDDSQLPKDRFSAERLKGVDSTLKIQPAKLEDSAVYLCASSLDYPRRNLSYEQYFGPGTRLTVT.

This clonotype has just a few counts. The chain employs TRBV28 and TRBJ1-1; TRBD1 is a possible D gene (5 bases). Germline lookup yields CDR1 MDHEN and CDR2 SYDVKM. V was cut by 7 bases and J by 7 bases, with 16 bases left in between. The CDR3 is made up of 13 amino acids. The CDR3 region is CASTIGGNGEAFF. CDR3 DNA: TGTGCCAGCACTATTGGGGGGAATGGTGAAGCTTTCTTT.

V and J are TRBV5-6 and TRBJ2-5; the match to TRBD1 covers 9 bases. This CDR3 has 18 residues. J was trimmed by 1 base and V by 9 bases; bases with no gene match: 19. Per the germline V gene, CDR1 is SGHDT and CDR2 is YYEEEE. The DNA of the CDR3 is TGTGCCATGAGCTTACAGGGGGCCGTAGCGGCAGCCCAAGAGACCCAGTACTTC. As protein: CAMSLQGAVAAAQETQYF.

This clonotype occurred a few times. The chain uses TRBV18 and TRBJ2-7; D is possibly TRBD2 (6 bases). This CDR3 comprises 13 residues. The V end lost 4 bases, the J end lost 5 bases, and 12 bases lay between the germline ends. Germline loops: CDR1 KGHSH, CDR2 LQKENI. CDR3 DNA: TGTGCCAGCTCACGGCGGGACGGCCACGAGCAGTACTTC. The encoded protein is CASSRRDGHEQYF.

This clonotype was seen repeatedly, ten times or more. The chain carries TRBV7-3 and TRBJ2-1, with D hard to call. The CDR3 length is 13 residues. CDR1 is SGHTA and CDR2 is FQGTGA in the germline V gene. The V end was cut by 2 bases, the J end by 8 bases, with 10 bases between. The CDR3 region has the DNA TGTGCCAGCAGCTTATACGGTTGGGATGAGCAGTTCTTC. Its protein is CASSLYGWDEQFF.

Written as DNA, the CDR3 is TGTGCCAGCAGCCCCCGTCAGGCGGGAGGAAGCACAGATACGCAGTATTTT. Protein product: CASSPRQAGGSTDTQYF. This rearrangement joins TRBV7-2 to TRBJ2-3, with TRBD2 matching over 8 bases. The J segment lost 0 bases and the V segment lost 5 bases, leaving 10 bases of the junction unmatched. Germline lookup yields CDR1 SGHTA and CDR2 FQGNSA. The CDR3 is 17 residues long.

This clonotype was found a few times. V usage is TRBV7-3 and J usage is TRBJ2-3; TRBD1 matches 10 bases. Germline values: CDR1 SGHTA, CDR2 FQGTGA. The CDR3 runs to 14 residues. V shed 6 bases and J 4 bases; nucleotides not matched to a gene: 4. CDR3 bases: TGTGCCAGCAGTCAGACAGGGGGCTCAGATACGCAGTATTTT. Amino acid sequence: CASSQTGGSDTQYF.

In its sample, this clonotype was seen a few times. The gene calls are TRBV30 and TRBJ2-1; D remains ambiguous. This CDR3 is built from 13 residues. CDR1 GTSNPN and CDR2 SVGIG come from the germline V gene (reference sequence). Trimming removed 0 bases from V and 5 bases from J, with 8 bases in between. The CDR3 coding sequence is TGTGCCTGGAGTGTACTGGAAAACAATGAGCAGTTCTTC. It specifies CAWSVLENNEQFF.

This chain joins TRBV4-3 and TRBJ1-1; TRBD1 aligns across 9 bases. Per germline, CDR1 LGHNA and CDR2 YSLEER. The CDR3 contains 15 residues. The V gene end was trimmed by 3 bases and the J gene end by 5 bases; junction bases not matched to a gene: 7. CDR3 sequence: CASSQTTGGNTEAFF. CDR3 sequence (DNA): TGCGCCAGCAGCCAGACGACAGGGGGGAATACTGAAGCTTTCTTT.

The chain recombines TRBV7-2 with TRBJ2-1; TRBD1 agrees at 7 bases. Germline V gene data show CDR1 as SGHTA and CDR2 as FQGNSA. Trimming removed 3 bases from V and 3 bases from J; junction bases left unmatched: 5. This CDR3 region has 15 residues. The CDR3 DNA follows: TGTGCCAGCAGCTTGGCACAGGGGTTCTACAATGAGCAGTTCTTC. Translation: CASSLAQGFYNEQFF.

The CDR3 here is CASSRGQGVSQPQHF. In DNA, the CDR3 is TGTGCCAGCAGTCGAGGACAGGGTGTAAGTCAGCCCCAGCATTTT. This chain connects TRBV2 to TRBJ1-5, with TRBD1 matching 8 bases. CDR3 length: 15 residues. J gave up 6 bases and V 5 bases, and 9 bases lay outside the gene matches. Per the germline V gene, CDR1 is SNHLY and CDR2 is FYNNEI.

The table lists this clonotype with a few counts. The chain employs TRBV29-1 and TRBJ2-3; a possible D gene is TRBD1 (6 bases). The V end lost 5 bases, the J end lost 1 base, and 16 bases lay between the germline ends. There are 15 residues in the CDR3. CDR1 SQVTM and CDR2 ANQGSEA come from the germline V gene. The CDR3 sequence: CSVNRDVGGTDTQYF. The CDR3 DNA reads TGCAGCGTTAACAGGGATGTGGGGGGCACAGATACGCAGTATTTT.

This clonotype has at least ten counts. The chain couples TRBV29-1 to TRBJ2-5; D gene ambiguous. V was cut by 3 bases and J by 5 bases, with 13 bases left in between. Germline V gene lookup returns CDR1 SQVTM and CDR2 ANQGSEA. The CDR3 is made up of 13 amino acids. The CDR3 is CSVDRMEVETQYF. CDR3 nucleotides: TGCAGCGTTGATCGTATGGAAGTGGAGACCCAGTACTTC.

This chain connects TRBV4-1 to TRBJ2-3; no clear D gene. The CDR3 is 14 residues long. V was trimmed by 0 bases and J by 5 bases, leaving 9 bases between them. Germline V lookup: CDR1 MGHRA, CDR2 YSYEKL. For the CDR3, the DNA is TGCGCCAGCAGCCAAGATTCACCGAGAGATACGCAGTATTTT. Its protein product is CASSQDSPRDTQYF.

J is TRBJ2-2 and V is TRBV28, with D unresolved. The germline CDR1 and CDR2 sequences are MDHEN and SYDVKM. Deletions cut 5 bases from V and 3 bases from J, with 25 bases between. The CDR3 loop spans 19 amino acids. Written as DNA, the CDR3 is TGTGCCAGCAGTGGCTTGGGAAAAAACAGCTTTACGGACACCGGGGAGCTGTTTTTT. Protein: CASSGLGKNSFTDTGELFF.

There are a few counts of this clonotype. The chain employs TRBV12-3 or TRBV12-4 and TRBJ2-7, with D perhaps assigned TRBD1 or TRBD2 (5 bases each). The ends were cut back, 3 bases at V and 0 bases at J, with 9 bases in the middle. The length of the CDR3 is 14 residues. The CDR3 protein is CASSFVGVSYEQYF. CDR3 bases: TGTGCCAGCAGTTTCGTGGGGGTCTCCTACGAGCAGTACTTC.

The table lists this clonotype with a few counts. DNA for the CDR3: TGTGCCACGTCACAGGGAGATACGCAGTATTTT. Protein: CATSQGDTQYF. The rearrangement links TRBV10-3 to TRBJ2-3; D is possibly TRBD1 (6 bases). Trimming removed 10 bases from V and 5 bases from J, with 10 bases in between. The CDR3 runs to 11 residues. In germline, CDR1 is ENHRY, CDR2 SYGVKD.

This clonotype was detected many times. The rearrangement uses TRBV6-1 and TRBJ2-2; possible D gene TRBD1, 6 bases. The CDR3 has 14 residues. Looked up from germline, CDR1 is MNHNS and CDR2 is SASEGT. Trimming left V 5 bases short and J 1 base short, with 8 bases between. CDR3 residues: CASSQGWNTGELFF. The CDR3 DNA is TGTGCCAGCAGTCAGGGGTGGAACACCGGGGAGCTGTTTTTT.

Many counts were recorded for this clonotype. This rearrangement joins TRBV2 to TRBJ1-1, with a possible D match to TRBD1 (6 bases). The V gene's germline CDR1 is SNHLY and CDR2 FYNNEI. V shed 11 bases and J shed 1 base, with 14 bases lying between them. The CDR3 loop spans 13 amino acids. CDR3 amino acids: CAASGTSNTEAFF. The CDR3 bases are TGTGCCGCATCCGGGACATCGAACACTGAAGCTTTCTTT.